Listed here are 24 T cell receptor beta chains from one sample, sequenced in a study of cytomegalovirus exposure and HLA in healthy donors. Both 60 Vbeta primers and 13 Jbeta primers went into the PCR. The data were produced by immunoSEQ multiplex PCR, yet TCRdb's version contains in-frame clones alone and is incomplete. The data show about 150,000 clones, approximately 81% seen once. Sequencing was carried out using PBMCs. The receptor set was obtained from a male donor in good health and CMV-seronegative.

Here the CDR3 reads CASSLRSSGPNEQFF. CDR3 nucleotides: TGTGCCAGCAGCCTCCGTTCTAGCGGGCCCAATGAGCAGTTCTTC. The chain couples TRBV11-3 to TRBJ2-1, with TRBD2 matching 8 bases. The V gene's germline CDR1 is SGHNT and CDR2 YENEEA. The V and J ends lost 5 bases and 6 bases, in that order; junction bases with no gene match: 9. This CDR3 spans 15 amino acids.

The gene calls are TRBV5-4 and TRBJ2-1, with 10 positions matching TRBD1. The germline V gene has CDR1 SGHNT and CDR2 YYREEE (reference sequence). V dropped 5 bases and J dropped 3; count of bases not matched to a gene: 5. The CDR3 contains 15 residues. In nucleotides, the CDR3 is TGTGCCAGCAGTTCCGGGACAGGGGACTACAATGAGCAGTTCTTC. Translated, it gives CASSSGTGDYNEQFF.

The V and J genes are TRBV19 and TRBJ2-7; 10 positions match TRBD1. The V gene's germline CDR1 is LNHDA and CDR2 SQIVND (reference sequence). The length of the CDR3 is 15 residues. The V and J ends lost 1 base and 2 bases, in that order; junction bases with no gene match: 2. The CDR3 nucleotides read TGTGCCAGTAGTATAGTCGGACAGGGGGCCTACGAGCAGTACTTC. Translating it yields CASSIVGQGAYEQYF.

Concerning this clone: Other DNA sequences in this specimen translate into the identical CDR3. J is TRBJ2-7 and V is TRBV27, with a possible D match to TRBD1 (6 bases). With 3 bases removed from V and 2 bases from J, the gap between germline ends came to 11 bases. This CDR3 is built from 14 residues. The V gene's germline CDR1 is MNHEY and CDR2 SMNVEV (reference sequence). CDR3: CASSFGAGAYEQYF. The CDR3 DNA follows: TGTGCCAGCAGTTTTGGGGCAGGGGCCTACGAGCAGTACTTC.

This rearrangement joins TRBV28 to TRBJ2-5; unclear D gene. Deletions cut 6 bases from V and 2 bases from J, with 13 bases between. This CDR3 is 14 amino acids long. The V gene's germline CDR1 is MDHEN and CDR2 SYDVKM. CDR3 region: CASSPLGKQETQYF. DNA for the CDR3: TGTGCCAGCAGCCCTTTGGGCAAGCAAGAGACCCAGTACTTC.

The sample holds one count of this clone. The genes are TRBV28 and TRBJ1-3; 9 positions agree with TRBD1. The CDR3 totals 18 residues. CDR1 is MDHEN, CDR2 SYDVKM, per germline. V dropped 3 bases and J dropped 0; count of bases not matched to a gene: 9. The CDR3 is CASSFNRDRVLSGNTIYF. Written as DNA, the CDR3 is TGTGCCAGCAGTTTTAACCGGGACAGGGTCCTCTCTGGAAACACCATATATTTT.

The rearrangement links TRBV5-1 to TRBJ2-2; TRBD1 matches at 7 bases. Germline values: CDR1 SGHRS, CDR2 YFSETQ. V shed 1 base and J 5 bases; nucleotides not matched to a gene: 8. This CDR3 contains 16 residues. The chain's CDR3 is CASSLRRQGDTGELFF. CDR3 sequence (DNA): TGCGCCAGCAGCTTGAGACGACAGGGAGATACCGGGGAGCTGTTTTTT.

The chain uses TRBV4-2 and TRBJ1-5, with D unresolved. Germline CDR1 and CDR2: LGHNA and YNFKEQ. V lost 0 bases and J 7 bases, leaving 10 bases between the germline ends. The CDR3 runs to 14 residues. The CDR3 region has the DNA TGTGCCAGCAGCCAAGAGCGGGCAGGACAGCCCCAGCATTTT. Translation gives CASSQERAGQPQHF.

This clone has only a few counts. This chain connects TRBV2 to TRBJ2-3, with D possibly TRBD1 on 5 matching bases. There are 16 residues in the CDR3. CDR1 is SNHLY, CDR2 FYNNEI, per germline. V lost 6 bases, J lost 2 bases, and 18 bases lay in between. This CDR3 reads CASRKTGLILTDTQYF. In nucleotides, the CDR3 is TGTGCCAGCAGGAAAACAGGCCTCATTCTCACAGATACGCAGTATTTT.

CDR3 sequence (DNA): TGTGCCACCAGCAGAGATCAAGTTGGGTCCTACCAGAGGTCCTACGAGCAGTACTTC. Translation gives CATSRDQVGSYQRSYEQYF. V and J are TRBV15 and TRBJ2-7; D is ambiguous. Trimming removed 0 bases from V and 1 base from J, with 22 bases in between. CDR1 and CDR2 (germline): LNHNV, YYDKDF (reference sequence). The CDR3 covers 19 residues. The full variable domain, its missing parts supplied by reference TRBV15 and TRBJ2-7, is DAMVIQNPRYQVTQFGKPVTLSCSQTLNHNVMYWYQQKSSQAPKLLFHYYDKDFNNEADTPDNFQSRRPNTSFCFLDIRSPGLGDTAMYLCATSRDQVGSYQRSYEQYFGPGTRLTVT.

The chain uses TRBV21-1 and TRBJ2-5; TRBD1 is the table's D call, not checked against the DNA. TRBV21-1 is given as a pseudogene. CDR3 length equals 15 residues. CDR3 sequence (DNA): TGTGCCAGCAGCAAAAAAGTTGACAGACAAGAGACCCAGTACTTC. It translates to CASSKKVDRQETQYF.

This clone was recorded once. CDR3 amino acids: CASSHIPTANYGYTF. The DNA of the CDR3 is TGTGCCAGCAGTCATATCCCGACAGCCAACTATGGCTACACCTTC. This sequence joins TRBV6-6 and TRBJ1-2; D possibly corresponds to TRBD1 (5 bases). Trimming shortened V by 5 bases and J by 2 bases, and 15 bases separated the two germline ends. CDR3 length: 15 amino acids. Per the germline V gene, CDR1 is MNHNY and CDR2 is SVGAGI (reference sequence).

CDR3 loop: CASKETSGSSSEQYF. CDR3 coding DNA: TGTGCCAGCAAGGAGACTAGCGGGAGTTCAAGCGAGCAGTACTTC. The chain combines TRBV6-5 with TRBJ2-7; 12 positions match TRBD2. In germline, CDR1 is MNHEY, CDR2 SVGAGI. The CDR3 has 15 amino acids. V lost 7 bases and J lost 6; bases outside the gene matches: 10.

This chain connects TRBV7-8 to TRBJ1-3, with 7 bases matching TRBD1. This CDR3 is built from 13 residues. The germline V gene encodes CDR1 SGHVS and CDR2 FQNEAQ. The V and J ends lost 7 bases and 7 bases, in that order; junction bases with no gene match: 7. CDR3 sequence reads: CASTTGYMNTIYF. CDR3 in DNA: TGTGCCAGCACGACAGGGTATATGAACACCATATATTTT.

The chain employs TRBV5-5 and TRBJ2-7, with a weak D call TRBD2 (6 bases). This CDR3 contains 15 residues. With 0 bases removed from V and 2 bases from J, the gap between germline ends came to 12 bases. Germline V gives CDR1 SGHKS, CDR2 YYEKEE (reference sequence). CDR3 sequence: CASSLAGDGPYEQYF. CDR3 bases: TGTGCCAGCAGCTTGGCGGGGGACGGACCCTACGAGCAGTACTTC.

DNA of the CDR3: TGCAGCGTTGAGGAGGGACGGAGGGCCAACGTCCTGACTTTC. Translation: CSVEEGRRANVLTF. This chain connects TRBV29-1 to TRBJ2-6; D perhaps matches TRBD2 (6 bases). The CDR3 length is 14 residues. Germline V CDR1 and CDR2: SQVTM, ANQGSEA. Trimming shortened V by 3 bases and J by 5 bases, and 11 bases separated the two germline ends.

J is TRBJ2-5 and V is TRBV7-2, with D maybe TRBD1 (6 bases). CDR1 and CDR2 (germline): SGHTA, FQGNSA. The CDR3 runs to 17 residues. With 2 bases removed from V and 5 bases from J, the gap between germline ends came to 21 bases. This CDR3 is CASSLSPVMGARETQYF. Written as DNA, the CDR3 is TGTGCCAGCAGCTTAAGTCCCGTAATGGGGGCGCGGGAGACCCAGTACTTC.

The CDR3 sequence: CASSAQGAPYEQYF. Here the CDR3 DNA reads TGTGCCAGCAGCGCACAGGGGGCCCCCTACGAGCAGTACTTC. This chain joins TRBV9 and TRBJ2-7, with 9 bases aligning to TRBD1. The CDR3 has 14 residues. Germline trimming cut 3 bases from V and 2 bases from J; bases unmatched to any gene: 3. Germline CDR1 SGDLS, CDR2 YYNGEE. The full variable domain, in which reference TRBV9 and TRBJ2-7 provide the parts outside the CDR3, is DSGVTQTPKHLITATGQRVTLRCSPRSGDLSVYWYQQSLDQGLQFLIQYYNGEERAKGNILERFSAQQFPDLHSELNLSSLELGDSALYFCASSAQGAPYEQYFGPGTRLTVT.

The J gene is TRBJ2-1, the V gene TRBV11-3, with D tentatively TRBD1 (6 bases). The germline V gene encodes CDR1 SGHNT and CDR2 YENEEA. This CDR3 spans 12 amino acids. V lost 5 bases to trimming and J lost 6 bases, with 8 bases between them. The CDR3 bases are TGTGCCAGCAGCGGGGGCGTCAATGAGCAGTTCTTC. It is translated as CASSGGVNEQFF.

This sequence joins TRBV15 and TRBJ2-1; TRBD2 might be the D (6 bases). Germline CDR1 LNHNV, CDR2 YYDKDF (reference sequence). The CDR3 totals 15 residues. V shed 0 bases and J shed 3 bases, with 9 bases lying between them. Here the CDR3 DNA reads TGTGCCACCAGCAGAGAAGCGGACTACTACAATGAGCAGTTCTTC. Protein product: CATSREADYYNEQFF.

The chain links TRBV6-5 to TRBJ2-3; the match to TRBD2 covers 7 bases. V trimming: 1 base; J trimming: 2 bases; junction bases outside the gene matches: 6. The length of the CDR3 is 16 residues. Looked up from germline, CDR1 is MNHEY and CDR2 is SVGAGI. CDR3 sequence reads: CASSYWAGEVTDTQYF. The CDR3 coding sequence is TGTGCCAGCAGTTACTGGGCGGGGGAAGTCACAGATACGCAGTATTTT.

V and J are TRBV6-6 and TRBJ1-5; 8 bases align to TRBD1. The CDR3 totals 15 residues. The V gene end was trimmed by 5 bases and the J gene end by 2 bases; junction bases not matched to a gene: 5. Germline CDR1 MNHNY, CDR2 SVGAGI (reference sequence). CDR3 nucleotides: TGTGCCAGCAGTCGTGACAGGGGAGGCAATCAGCCCCAGCATTTT. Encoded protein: CASSRDRGGNQPQHF.

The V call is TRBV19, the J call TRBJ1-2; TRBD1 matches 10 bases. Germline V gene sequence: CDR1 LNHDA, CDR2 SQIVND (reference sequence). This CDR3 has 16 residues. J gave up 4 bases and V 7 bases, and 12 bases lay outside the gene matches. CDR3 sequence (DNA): TGTGCCAGTACCTCGACAGGGGGCCTCCTCTTCTATGGCTACACCTTC. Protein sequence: CASTSTGGLLFYGYTF.

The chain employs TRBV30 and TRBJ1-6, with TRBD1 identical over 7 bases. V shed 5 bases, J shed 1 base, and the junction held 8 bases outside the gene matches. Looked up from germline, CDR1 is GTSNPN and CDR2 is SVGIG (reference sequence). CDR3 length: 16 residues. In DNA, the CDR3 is TGTGCCTGGGTTGAGGGACAGAGGTCCTATAATTCACCCCTCCACTTT. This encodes CAWVEGQRSYNSPLHF.